What follows are 24 T cell receptor beta chains derived from one specimen sequenced in a study of a mutant IDH1 vaccine in newly diagnosed glioma. Time point here: baseline, week 1 (first vaccination visit). Treatment in this sample: pre-vaccination baseline after standard-of-care therapy. Clones were sequenced by immunoSEQ multiplex PCR, and TCRdb holds only the in-frame ones, with some missing. The table has approximately 100,000 clones, approximately 90% seen once. The source material was PBMCs, sampled from a glioma patient treated with radiotherapy, temozolomide or both. The receptors originated from a woman aged 45 to 65 with glioma.

The rearrangement uses TRBV7-3 and TRBJ2-7; TRBD2 might be the D (6 bases). Per germline, CDR1 SGHTA and CDR2 FQGTGA. V was clipped by 0 bases and J by 4 bases, with 16 bases between them. The CDR3 runs to 16 residues. CDR3 sequence (DNA): TGTGCCAGCAGCTTAACACCGGGAGCCCAGAGATACGAGCAGTACTTC. Translation gives CASSLTPGAQRYEQYF.

The chain is built from TRBV6-6 and TRBJ1-5; D is uncertain. This CDR3 is built from 14 residues. Per the germline V gene, CDR1 is MNHNY and CDR2 is SVGAGI (reference sequence). V was trimmed by 2 bases and J by 6 bases, leaving 11 bases between them. The CDR3 sequence is CASSYNEGTQPQHF. The DNA for the CDR3 is TGTGCCAGCAGTTACAATGAGGGAACTCAGCCCCAGCATTTT.

The rearrangement links TRBV5-4 to TRBJ2-1; TRBD1 matches at 7 bases. The germline V gene has CDR1 SGHNT and CDR2 YYREEE (reference sequence). Losses at the gene ends were 3 bases for V and 10 bases for J; bases not matched to a gene: 4. CDR3 length: 12 residues. The CDR3: CASSWYRGEQFF. CDR3 DNA sequence: TGTGCCAGCAGCTGGTACAGGGGAGAGCAGTTCTTC.

Comments on this clone: The same CDR3 arises from other DNA sequences in this sample as well. The rearrangement links TRBV5-1 to TRBJ2-3, with D possibly TRBD1 on 5 matching bases. The CDR3 is made up of 13 amino acids. The germline V and J ends were trimmed by 3 bases and 3 bases, with 8 bases remaining between them. CDR1 is SGHRS and CDR2 is YFSETQ in the germline V gene. Here the CDR3 DNA reads TGCGCCAGCAGCTCCCCAGGGACAGATACGCAGTATTTT. It encodes CASSSPGTDTQYF.

The rearrangement joins TRBV6-5 to TRBJ2-3, with 7 nucleotides matching TRBD1. V dropped 6 bases and J dropped 0; count of bases not matched to a gene: 6. Germline values: CDR1 MNHEY, CDR2 SVGAGI. The CDR3 is made up of 15 amino acids. CDR3 coding DNA: TGTGCCAGCAGCCTGGGACAGCCTAGCACAGATACGCAGTATTTT. It is translated as CASSLGQPSTDTQYF.

This clone was counted once. This chain links TRBV10-3 with TRBJ2-7; 8 positions agree with TRBD1. The CDR3 length is 18 residues. The germline gives CDR1 ENHRY, CDR2 SYGVKD. J gave up 3 bases and V 5 bases, and 18 bases lay outside the gene matches. Here the CDR3 reads CAISWSQGAEAGVYEQYF. The CDR3, as DNA: TGTGCCATCAGTTGGAGTCAGGGGGCGGAAGCTGGGGTCTACGAGCAGTACTTC.

The chain uses TRBV7-9 and TRBJ1-4; D perhaps matches TRBD1 (5 bases). V lost 4 bases to trimming and J lost 8 bases, with 17 bases between them. The CDR3 has 15 residues. Germline CDR1 is SEHNR and CDR2 is FQNEAQ (reference sequence). CDR3: CASSSQWGRGEKLFF. Written as DNA, the CDR3 is TGTGCCAGCAGCTCCCAGTGGGGCCGTGGGGAAAAACTGTTTTTT.

The rearrangement uses TRBV7-8 and TRBJ1-4; D possibly corresponds to TRBD1 (5 bases). The germline CDR1 and CDR2 sequences are SGHVS and FQNEAQ. Trimming removed 5 bases from V and 3 bases from J, with 10 bases in between. The CDR3 is made up of 14 amino acids. Here the CDR3 DNA reads TGTGCCAGCAGCCAACAGGTTTCTAATGAAAAACTGTTTTTT. Its translation: CASSQQVSNEKLFF.

This chain uses TRBV5-4 with TRBJ2-5; 8 nucleotides line up with TRBD1. The J call may not be correct, given that the DNA end is closer to TRBJ2-7. Germline V gene sequence: CDR1 SGHNT, CDR2 YYREEE (reference sequence). The CDR3 runs 15 residues. This CDR3 reads CASSSRTGSSYEQYF. CDR3 bases: TGTGCCAGCAGCTCCAGGACAGGGTCCTCCTACGAGCAGTACTTC.

The V and J genes are TRBV27 and TRBJ2-1, with D uncertain. The germline gives CDR1 MNHEY, CDR2 SMNVEV (reference sequence). The CDR3 runs 12 residues. Trimming removed 3 bases at V and 9 bases at J, with 9 bases between. DNA of the CDR3: TGTGCCAGCAGTTTGGGCCCGAGTGAGCAGTTCTTC. Translated: CASSLGPSEQFF.

This rearrangement joins TRBV18 to TRBJ2-5; no firm D call. CDR3 length: 9 residues. In germline, CDR1 is KGHSH, CDR2 LQKENI. Trimming stripped 9 bases from V and 4 bases from J, with 3 bases between. CDR3 sequence: CARRETQYF. In nucleotides, the CDR3 is TGTGCCAGGAGAGAGACCCAGTACTTC.

The chain links TRBV4-1 to TRBJ2-5; D might be TRBD1 or TRBD2, each matching 5 bases. V was trimmed by 1 base and J by 2 bases, leaving 14 bases between them. Germline V lookup: CDR1 MGHRA, CDR2 YSYEKL. CDR3 length: 16 amino acids. The CDR3 DNA sequence: TGCGCCAGCAGCCAAGGGGGGAGAGGCAATCAAGAGACCCAGTACTTC. It translates to CASSQGGRGNQETQYF.

The genes are TRBV6-5 and TRBJ2-7; tentatively, D is TRBD2 (6 bases). The V end was cut by 7 bases, the J end by 4 bases, with 11 bases between. The V gene's germline CDR1 is MNHEY and CDR2 SVGAGI. The length of the CDR3 is 12 residues. The CDR3 DNA reads as TGTGCCAGCACCCGGGCGGGGTACGAGCAGTACTTC. This translates into CASTRAGYEQYF.

The V gene is TRBV28, the J gene TRBJ2-7; 13 bases line up with TRBD2. The CDR3 runs to 17 residues. CDR1 is MDHEN, CDR2 SYDVKM, per germline. V was clipped by 5 bases and J by 0 bases; unmatched bases: 7. The CDR3 nucleotides are TGTGCCAGCAGTGTTCCCGGGACTAGCGGGACCTCCTACGAGCAGTACTTC. Translated: CASSVPGTSGTSYEQYF.

V is TRBV9 and J is TRBJ2-2; D is unresolved. Germline V gives CDR1 SGDLS, CDR2 YYNGEE. Trimming cost V 0 bases and J 3 bases, with 9 bases left between them. The CDR3 extends over 15 amino acids. CDR3 loop: CASSVDGWDTGELFF. The CDR3 coding sequence is TGTGCCAGCAGCGTAGATGGGTGGGACACCGGGGAGCTGTTTTTT.

This chain connects TRBV2 to TRBJ2-6; D unclear. The CDR3 consists of 16 residues. Germline V gene data show CDR1 as SNHLY and CDR2 as FYNNEI. Deletions cut 4 bases from V and 0 bases from J, with 10 bases between. CDR3 coding DNA: TGTGCCAGCAGTGGGACCGTCCTCTCTGGGGCCAACGTCCTGACTTTC. Translation: CASSGTVLSGANVLTF.

As to this clone: The germline gene is not matched at one end of the junction; a read error may be the cause. The chain couples TRBV7-7 to TRBJ2-1; D perhaps matches TRBD2 (6 bases). This CDR3 spans 14 amino acids. The germline gives CDR1 SSHAT, CDR2 FNYEAQ (reference sequence). The CDR3 DNA reads TGTGCTAGCAGCCCCGGGGGTAATTCCAATGAGCAGTTCTTC. Its translation: CASSPGGNSNEQFF.

This clone was seen just once. The CDR3 DNA sequence: TGTGCCAGCAGCCGTCAGGCCAGGGGGCCTAATTCACCCCTCCACTTT. It specifies CASSRQARGPNSPLHF. The V call is TRBV14, the J call TRBJ1-6; 8 positions match TRBD1. The trim removed 4 bases at V and 6 bases at J, leaving 8 bases unmatched. The CDR3 has 16 amino acids. Germline V gives CDR1 SGHDN, CDR2 FVKESK.

Comments on this clone: A read error may account for a junction end that differs from germline. V usage is TRBV5-6 and J usage is TRBJ2-6; possible D gene TRBD1, 6 bases. Germline V gives CDR1 SGHDT, CDR2 YYEEEE. The CDR3 consists of 15 residues. CDR3 nucleotides: TGTGCCAGCAGCTTCGGTCTGAGGGGACACAACATCCTGACTTTC. Translation: CASSFGLRGHNILTF.

The V call is TRBV18, the J call TRBJ1-4; 9 bases agree with TRBD1. This CDR3 spans 16 amino acids. Germline V gene data show CDR1 as KGHSH and CDR2 as LQKENI. V shed 3 bases, J shed 8 bases, and the junction held 10 bases outside the gene matches. The CDR3 DNA reads TGTGCCAGCTCACCTTCCACCGGGACAGGGAGCGAAAAACTGTTTTTT. Translating gives CASSPSTGTGSEKLFF.

V and J are TRBV6-5 and TRBJ1-1, with D perhaps TRBD1 (5 bases). Trimming took 2 bases from V and 6 from J, leaving 16 bases between them. CDR1 is MNHEY and CDR2 is SVGAGI in the germline V gene. The CDR3 has 15 amino acids. Here the CDR3 reads CASSYRWGWGAEAFF. CDR3 coding DNA: TGTGCCAGCAGTTACCGTTGGGGATGGGGCGCTGAAGCTTTCTTT.

The rearrangement joins TRBV4-2 to TRBJ2-7; maybe TRBD2 (5 bases). Per the germline V gene, CDR1 is LGHNA and CDR2 is YNFKEQ. The V end lost 4 bases, the J end lost 4 bases, and 11 bases lay between the germline ends. This CDR3 has 13 residues. The CDR3 reads CASSPSEGYEQYF. CDR3 coding DNA: TGTGCCAGCAGCCCCAGCGAGGGTTACGAGCAGTACTTC.

This clone was found once. V and J are TRBV28 and TRBJ1-2; 10 bases map to TRBD1. The CDR3 has 16 amino acids. V was clipped by 3 bases and J by 4 bases; unmatched bases: 8. Germline loops: CDR1 MDHEN, CDR2 SYDVKM. CDR3 sequence (DNA): TGTGCCAGCAGTTTTCCTGACAGGGGGCGCATCTATGGCTACACCTTC. It translates to CASSFPDRGRIYGYTF.

The chain joins TRBV7-8 to TRBJ2-5; the D gene is possibly TRBD1 (6 bases). The germline V gene has CDR1 SGHVS and CDR2 FQNEAQ. This CDR3 has 15 amino acids. The germline V and J ends were trimmed by 1 base and 2 bases, with 11 bases remaining between them. In nucleotides, the CDR3 is TGTGCCAGCAGCTTAGGGGGGACACCACAAGAGACCCAGTACTTC. This encodes CASSLGGTPQETQYF.